These 21 T cell receptor beta chains came from one sample sequenced in a study of human T cells and chemical hapten exposure (dated by TCRdb to the early 2020s). Total RNA was isolated from unfractionated whole blood collected in Tempus Blood RNA tubes. Libraries came from 5' RACE. TCRdb records Illumina MiSeq as the sequencer. TCRdb reanalyzed the raw reads on its own, using fastp at Q25 for trimming and MiXCR for clone calling, and kept in-frame beta chains. Rows with one shared CDR3 protein collapse into an entry with the most common genes and DNA. For this sample there are 110,000 to 150,000 distinct CDR3 sequences; roughly 4% appear just once. The top ten constitute over 1.1% of the sample. The receptors here all came from a female donor in good health.

In its sample, this clonotype was seen many times. This chain connects TRBV5-1 to TRBJ2-7, with D perhaps assigned TRBD1 or TRBD2 (6 bases each). The CDR3 runs to 15 residues. The V and J ends lost 0 bases and 6 bases respectively, with 16 bases between them. The germline CDR1 and CDR2 sequences are SGHRS and YFSETQ. The DNA of the CDR3 is TGCGCCAGCAGCTTGGCGGGGGCCCCTAGTCCCGAGCAGTACTTC. Translation gives CASSLAGAPSPEQYF.

About this clonotype itself: A read error may explain this, as a much larger clone is one base away. V usage is TRBV7-9 and J usage is TRBJ2-1, with 7 bases that match TRBD1. This CDR3 comprises 15 residues. Germline-derived CDR1 and CDR2 are SEHNR and FQNEAQ (reference sequence). CDR3: CASRLDPRGLSEQFF. The CDR3, as DNA: TGTGCCAGCAGGTTAGATCCCAGGGGGTTGTCGGAGCAGTTCTTC.

The sample holds many counts of this clonotype. A much larger clonotype is one base distant, so this may be a read error. This sequence joins TRBV7-2 and TRBJ1-1; D remains unclear. This CDR3 comprises 14 residues. CDR1 SGHTA and CDR2 FQGNSA come from the germline V gene. In DNA, the CDR3 is TGTGCCAACAGCTTAGCGGGGTCAAACACTGAAGCTTTCTTT. Translating it yields CANSLAGSNTEAFF.

This clonotype was recorded at least ten times. The V and J genes are TRBV12-3 or TRBV12-4 and TRBJ1-1; a weak D match, TRBD1 (6 bases). CDR3 length: 14 amino acids. V gave up 5 bases and J gave up 4 bases, with 14 bases separating them. The CDR3 region has the DNA TGTGCCAGCAGTGATACAGGGCGTATCACTGAAGCTTTCTTT. Residues: CASSDTGRITEAFF.

The chain links TRBV28 to TRBJ2-7; TRBD2 agrees at 7 bases. With 5 bases clipped from V and 0 bases from J, the junction kept 19 bases outside the gene matches. The CDR3 runs 19 residues. CDR1 is MDHEN, CDR2 SYDVKM, per germline. In DNA, the CDR3 is TGTGCCAGCAGTACTTCTTTGGTAGGATCGGGGGGTAGCTCCTACGAGCAGTACTTC. Translated, it gives CASSTSLVGSGGSSYEQYF. The complete variable domain, with remaining parts taken from reference TRBV28 and TRBJ2-7, reads DVKVTQSSRYLVKRTGEKVFLECVQDMDHENMFWYRQDPGLGLRLIYFSYDVKMKEKGDIPEGYSVSREKKERFSLILESASTNQTSMYLCASSTSLVGSGGSSYEQYFGPGTRLTVT.

This clonotype was found many times. The J gene is TRBJ2-3, the V gene TRBV6-4, with D tentatively TRBD2 (6 bases). Trimming cost V 6 bases and J 0 bases, with 13 bases left between them. Germline V gene data show CDR1 as MRHNA and CDR2 as SNTAGT. The CDR3 totals 15 residues. The CDR3 nucleotides read TGTGCCAGCAGCCGGGACTTAACTAGCACAGATACGCAGTATTTT. Translating gives CASSRDLTSTDTQYF.

This clonotype showed up many times. The chain is built from TRBV4-2 and TRBJ2-5, with a possible D match to TRBD2 (5 bases). V lost 0 bases to trimming and J lost 7 bases, with 15 bases between them. Germline V gene data show CDR1 as LGHNA and CDR2 as YNFKEQ. CDR3 length: 15 residues. The CDR3 DNA reads TGTGCCAGCAGCCAAGATGCGGGCGAACCGGGGACCCAGTACTTC. This sequence encodes CASSQDAGEPGTQYF.

The sample holds many counts of this clonotype. The chain combines TRBV20-1 with TRBJ1-5, with D perhaps TRBD1 (6 bases). Germline CDR1 DFQATT, CDR2 SNEGSKA (reference sequence). The length of the CDR3 is 16 residues. Trimming removed 2 bases at V and 10 bases at J, with 24 bases between. The CDR3 reads CSARLRTAGQNKPQHF. The CDR3 coding sequence is TGCAGTGCTAGACTAAGGACCGCGGGACAAAACAAACCCCAGCATTTT.

On this clonotype: One junction end disagrees with the germline gene, perhaps due to a read error. This chain connects TRBV7-6 to TRBJ2-3; D possibly corresponds to TRBD2 (6 bases). CDR1 is SGHVS, CDR2 FNYEAQ, per germline. The CDR3 loop spans 16 amino acids. CDR3 protein: CVSSRLEGSSTDTQYF. The CDR3 DNA is TGTGTCAGCAGCCGACTGGAGGGTTCTAGCACAGATACGCAGTATTTT.

There are many counts of this clonotype. V usage is TRBV2 and J usage is TRBJ2-4; 9 positions agree with TRBD1. V dropped 0 bases and J dropped 6; count of bases not matched to a gene: 6. CDR1 is SNHLY and CDR2 is FYNNEI in the germline V gene. This CDR3 is 16 amino acids long. The CDR3 sequence: CASSEAATGGRNIQYF. CDR3 nucleotide sequence: TGTGCCAGCAGTGAAGCGGCAACAGGGGGCAGAAACATTCAGTACTTC. Looking up the rest from reference TRBV2 and TRBJ2-4 gives the full variable domain: EPEVTQTPSHQVTQMGQEVILRCVPISNHLYFYWYRQILGQKVEFLVSFYNNEISEKSEIFDDQFSVERPDGSNFTLKIRSTKLEDSAMYFCASSEAATGGRNIQYFGAGTRLSVL.

This clonotype was picked up a small number of times. The chain is built from TRBV7-8 and TRBJ2-4, with TRBD1 identical over 9 bases. From germline, CDR1 is SGHVS and CDR2 FQNEAQ. The CDR3 has 14 amino acids. The V segment lost 6 bases and the J segment 9 bases; nucleotides outside the gene matches: 9. CDR3 in amino acids: CASRPSGTGTIQYF. DNA for the CDR3: TGTGCCAGCAGGCCCTCCGGGACAGGGACCATTCAGTACTTC.

This clonotype was recorded a few times. The J gene is TRBJ1-4, the V gene TRBV23-1; no definite D call. TRBV23-1 is given ORF status, its function remaining uncertain. The CDR3 consists of 17 residues. Between the trimmed V and J ends, which lost 3 bases and 6 bases, there was a span of 20 bases. The CDR3 sequence is CASSQGSVPLTDEKLFF. In DNA, the CDR3 is TGCGCCAGCAGTCAGGGCTCAGTCCCCCTAACGGATGAAAAACTGTTTTTT.

This clonotype came up many times. The rearrangement uses TRBV20-1 and TRBJ1-1; D possibly corresponds to TRBD1 (6 bases). Germline lookup yields CDR1 DFQATT and CDR2 SNEGSKA (reference sequence). Trimming stripped 2 bases from V and 3 bases from J, with 13 bases between. This CDR3 region has 14 residues. Here the CDR3 reads CSARRQAGHTEAFF. DNA for the CDR3: TGCAGTGCTAGAAGACAGGCTGGGCACACTGAAGCTTTCTTT.

This clonotype was counted many times. This chain connects TRBV24-1 to TRBJ2-1, with 11 bases lining up with TRBD1. The CDR3 covers 15 residues. CDR1 is KGHDR and CDR2 is SFDVKD in the germline V gene. V trimming: 4 bases; J trimming: 6 bases; junction bases outside the gene matches: 4. The CDR3 reads CATSETGTGGNEQFF. DNA of the CDR3: TGTGCCACCAGTGAAACCGGGACAGGGGGCAATGAGCAGTTCTTC.

The table lists this clonotype with many counts. This sequence joins TRBV2 and TRBJ1-2; D ambiguous. Germline CDR1 SNHLY, CDR2 FYNNEI. CDR3 length: 13 amino acids. Between the trimmed V and J ends, which lost 3 bases and 4 bases, there was a span of 9 bases. This CDR3 is CASSDAAAYGYTF. CDR3 nucleotides: TGTGCCAGCAGTGATGCGGCGGCCTATGGCTACACCTTC.

This clonotype showed up many times. The chain combines TRBV15 with TRBJ2-7; 7 nucleotides align to TRBD1. Germline-derived CDR1 and CDR2 are LNHNV and YYDKDF (reference sequence). This CDR3 comprises 14 residues. V was pared by 3 bases and J by 2 bases, with 4 bases of the junction left unmatched. The CDR3 DNA reads as TGTGCCACCAGCAGGACAGGGTCGACCTACGAGCAGTACTTC. Translated: CATSRTGSTYEQYF. The entire variable domain, with the rest obtained from reference TRBV15 and TRBJ2-7, is as follows: DAMVIQNPRYQVTQFGKPVTLSCSQTLNHNVMYWYQQKSSQAPKLLFHYYDKDFNNEADTPDNFQSRRPNTSFCFLDIRSPGLGDTAMYLCATSRTGSTYEQYFGPGTRLTVT.

The gene calls are TRBV12-3 or TRBV12-4 and TRBJ2-5, with a tentative D call TRBD1 (5 bases). Trimming shortened V by 6 bases and J by 2 bases, and 10 bases separated the two germline ends. The CDR3 consists of 13 residues. CDR3 residues: CASRGQGQETQYF. Written as DNA, the CDR3 is TGTGCCAGCAGGGGGCAGGGACAAGAGACCCAGTACTTC.

This clonotype was recorded at least ten times. The J gene is TRBJ1-1, the V gene TRBV7-8, with no clear D. This CDR3 comprises 17 residues. The germline CDR1 and CDR2 sequences are SGHVS and FQNEAQ. Trimming shortened V by 2 bases and J by 3 bases, and 19 bases separated the two germline ends. The CDR3 sequence: CASSLYIAGDRDTEAFF. The CDR3 nucleotides read TGTGCCAGCAGCTTATACATTGCGGGAGATAGGGACACTGAAGCTTTCTTT.

In this sample, this clonotype turned up many times. The chain couples TRBV7-9 to TRBJ1-6; D is possibly TRBD1 (5 bases). Germline CDR1 and CDR2: SEHNR and FQNEAQ (reference sequence). CDR3 length: 16 amino acids. Trimming left V 6 bases short and J 6 bases short, with 18 bases between. The CDR3 here is CASSLSTGLTNSPLHF. In DNA form, the CDR3 reads TGTGCCAGCAGTCTCTCAACGGGACTGACTAATTCACCCCTCCACTTT.

This clonotype came up many times. V usage is TRBV28 and J usage is TRBJ1-5; D unclear. This CDR3 comprises 14 residues. The germline V gene encodes CDR1 MDHEN and CDR2 SYDVKM. V lost 3 bases and J lost 2, with 8 bases in between. The chain's CDR3 is CASSFLLGNQPQHF. The CDR3 nucleotides are TGTGCCAGCAGTTTCCTCCTGGGCAATCAGCCCCAGCATTTT.

This clonotype has ten or more counts. The rearrangement joins TRBV7-9 to TRBJ1-5; D gene ambiguous. The ends were cut back, 7 bases at V and 4 bases at J, with 17 bases in the middle. Germline V gene lookup returns CDR1 SEHNR and CDR2 FQNEAQ (reference sequence). CDR3 size: 15 residues. CDR3 in amino acids: CASTGEDEFNQPQHF. CDR3 in DNA: TGTGCCAGCACTGGGGAGGACGAGTTTAATCAGCCCCAGCATTTT.